This T cell receptor beta chain was recorded in a study of T cell responses to AZD1222 COVID-19 vaccine. Between the trimmed V and J ends, which lost 7 bases and 5 bases, there was a span of 12 bases. CDR3 length: 14 amino acids. Germline CDR1 reads SGHAT; CDR2 reads FQNNGV. Broader study findings: Among the donors, most were white British and more were female, and clonal diversity was possibly underestimated. When two AZD1222 doses had been given, Spike-specific TCR breadth and depth rose. Researchers took repertoire samples only after the peak T cell response had come.

Sequencing used immunoSEQ multiplex PCR; TCRdb keeps in-frame clones, though not all of them. The table has some 42,000 clones, 65% to 85% seen once; the top ten hold under 20%. About this clone itself: The antigen is not known.

This TCR was recovered from an adult who received the AZD1222 COVID-19 vaccine. This material consisted of peripheral blood, taken 28 days after the second AZD1222 dose. The chain has TRBV11-2 and TRBJ1-6; D call uncertain. Here the CDR3 reads CASTLRRDNSPLHF. The DNA of the CDR3 is TGTGCCAGCACCCTCAGGAGGGATAATTCACCCCTCCACTTT.